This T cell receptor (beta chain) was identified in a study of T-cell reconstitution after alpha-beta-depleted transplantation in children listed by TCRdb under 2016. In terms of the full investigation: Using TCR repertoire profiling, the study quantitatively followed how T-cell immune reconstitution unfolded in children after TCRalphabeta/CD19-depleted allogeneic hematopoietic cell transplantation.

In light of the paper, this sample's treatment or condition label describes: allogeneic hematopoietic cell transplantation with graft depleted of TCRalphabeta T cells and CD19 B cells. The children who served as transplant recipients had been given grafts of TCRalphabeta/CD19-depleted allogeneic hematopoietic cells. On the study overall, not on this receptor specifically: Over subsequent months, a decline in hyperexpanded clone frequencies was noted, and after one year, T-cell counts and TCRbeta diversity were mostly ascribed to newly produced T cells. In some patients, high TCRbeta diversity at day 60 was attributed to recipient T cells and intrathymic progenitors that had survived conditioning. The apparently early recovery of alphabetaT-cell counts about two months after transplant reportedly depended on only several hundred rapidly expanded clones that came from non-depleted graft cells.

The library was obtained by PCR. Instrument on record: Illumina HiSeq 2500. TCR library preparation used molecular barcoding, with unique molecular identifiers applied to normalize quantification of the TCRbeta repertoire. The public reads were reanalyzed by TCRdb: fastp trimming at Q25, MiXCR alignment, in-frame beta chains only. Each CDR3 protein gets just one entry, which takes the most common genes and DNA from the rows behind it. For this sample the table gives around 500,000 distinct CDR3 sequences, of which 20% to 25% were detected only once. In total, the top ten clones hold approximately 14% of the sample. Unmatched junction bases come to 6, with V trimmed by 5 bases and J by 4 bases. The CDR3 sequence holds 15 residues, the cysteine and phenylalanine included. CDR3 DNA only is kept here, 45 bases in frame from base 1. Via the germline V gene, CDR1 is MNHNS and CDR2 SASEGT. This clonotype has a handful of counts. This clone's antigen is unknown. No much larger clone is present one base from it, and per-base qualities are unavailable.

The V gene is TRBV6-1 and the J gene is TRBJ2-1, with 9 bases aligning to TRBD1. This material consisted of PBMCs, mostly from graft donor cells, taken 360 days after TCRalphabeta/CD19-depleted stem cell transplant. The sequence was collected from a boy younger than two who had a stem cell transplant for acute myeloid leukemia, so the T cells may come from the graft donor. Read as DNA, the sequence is TGTGCCAGCAGTCAACAGGGGGCAGAATACAATGAGCAGTTCTTC. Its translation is CASSQQGAEYNEQFF.